This TCR beta chain appears in the sequencing data of a study of T cell changes during pregnancy in multiple sclerosis. Germline CDR1 LNHDA, CDR2 SQIVND (reference sequence). The CDR3 is made up of 15 amino acids. V lost 6 bases and J lost 0; bases outside the gene matches: 5. Assay used: immunoSEQ multiplex PCR; TCRdb lists only in-frame clones, some missing. The sample contains around 23,000 clones, 80% to 95% of which appear only once. The chain recombines TRBV19 with TRBJ1-5; the match to TRBD1 covers 7 bases. Sequencing was performed on CD8+ T cells from peripheral blood mononuclear cells, taken in the third trimester of pregnancy. The clonotype was recovered from a female donor with multiple sclerosis, enrolled in a pregnancy study. The CDR3 protein is CASSPTGDSNQPQHF. The CDR3 nucleotides are TGTGCCAGTAGCCCCACAGGGGATAGCAATCAGCCCCAGCATTTT. Using reference TRBV19 and TRBJ1-5 for the parts outside the CDR3, the full variable domain is DGGITQSPKYLFRKEGQNVTLSCEQNLNHDAMYWYRQDPGQGLRLIYYSQIVNDFQKGDIAEGYSVSREKKESFPLTVTSAQKNPTAFYLCASSPTGDSNQPQHFGDGTRLSIL.